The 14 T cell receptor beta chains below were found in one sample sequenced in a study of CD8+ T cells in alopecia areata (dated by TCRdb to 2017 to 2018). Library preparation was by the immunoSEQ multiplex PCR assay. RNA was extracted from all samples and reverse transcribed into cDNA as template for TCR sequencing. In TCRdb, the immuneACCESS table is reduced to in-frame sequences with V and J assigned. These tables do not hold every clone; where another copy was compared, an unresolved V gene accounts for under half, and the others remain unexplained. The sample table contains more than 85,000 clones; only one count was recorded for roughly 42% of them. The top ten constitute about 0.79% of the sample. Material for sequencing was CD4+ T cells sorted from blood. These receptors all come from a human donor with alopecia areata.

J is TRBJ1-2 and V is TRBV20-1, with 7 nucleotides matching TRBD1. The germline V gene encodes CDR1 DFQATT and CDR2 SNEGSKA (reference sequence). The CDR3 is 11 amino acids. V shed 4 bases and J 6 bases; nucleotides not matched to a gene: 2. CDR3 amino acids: CSATGGDGYTF. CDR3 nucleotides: TGCAGTGCTACAGGGGGAGATGGCTACACCTTC.

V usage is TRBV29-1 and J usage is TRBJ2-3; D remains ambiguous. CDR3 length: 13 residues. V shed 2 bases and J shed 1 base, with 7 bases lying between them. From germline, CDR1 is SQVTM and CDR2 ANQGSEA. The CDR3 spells CSVESDRTDTQYF. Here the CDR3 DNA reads TGCAGCGTTGAATCGGACCGCACAGATACGCAGTATTTT.

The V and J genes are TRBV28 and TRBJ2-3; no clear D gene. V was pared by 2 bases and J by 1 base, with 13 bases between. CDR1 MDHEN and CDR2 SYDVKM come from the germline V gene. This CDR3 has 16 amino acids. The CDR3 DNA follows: TGTGCCAGCAGTTTAAGGCTACTTGTGGGCACAGATACGCAGTATTTT. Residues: CASSLRLLVGTDTQYF.

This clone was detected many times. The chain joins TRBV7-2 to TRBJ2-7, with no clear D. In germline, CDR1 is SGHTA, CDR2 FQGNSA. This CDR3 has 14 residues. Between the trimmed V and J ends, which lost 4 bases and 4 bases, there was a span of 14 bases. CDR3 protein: CASSSGSRRYEQYF. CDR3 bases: TGTGCCAGCAGCTCGGGCTCCCGAAGGTACGAGCAGTACTTC.

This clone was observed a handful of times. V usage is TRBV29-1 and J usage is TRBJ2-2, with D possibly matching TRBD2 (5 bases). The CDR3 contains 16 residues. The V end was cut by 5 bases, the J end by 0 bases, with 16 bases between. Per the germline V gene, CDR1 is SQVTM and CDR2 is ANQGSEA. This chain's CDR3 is CSVQAGLAANTGELFF. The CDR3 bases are TGCAGCGTTCAGGCGGGCCTAGCAGCGAACACCGGGGAGCTGTTTTTT.

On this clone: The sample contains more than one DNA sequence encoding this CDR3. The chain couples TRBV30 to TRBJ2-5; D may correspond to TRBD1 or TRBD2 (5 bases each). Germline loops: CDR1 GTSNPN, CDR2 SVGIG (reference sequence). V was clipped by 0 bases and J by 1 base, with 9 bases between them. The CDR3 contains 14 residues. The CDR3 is CAWSVGGTQETQYF. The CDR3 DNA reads TGTGCCTGGAGTGTTGGTGGGACCCAAGAGACCCAGTACTTC.

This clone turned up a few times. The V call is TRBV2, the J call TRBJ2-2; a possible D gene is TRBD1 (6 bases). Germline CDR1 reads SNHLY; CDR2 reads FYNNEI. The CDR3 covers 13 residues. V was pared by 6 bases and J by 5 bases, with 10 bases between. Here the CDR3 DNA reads TGTGCCAGCAGATCACAGGGTACCGGGGAGCTGTTTTTT. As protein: CASRSQGTGELFF.

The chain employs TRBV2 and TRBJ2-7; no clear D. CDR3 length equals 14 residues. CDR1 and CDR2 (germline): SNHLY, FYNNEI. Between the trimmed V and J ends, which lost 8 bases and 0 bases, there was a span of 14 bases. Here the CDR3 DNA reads TGTGCCAGCTTGCCCAATCCAGCCTCCTACGAGCAGTACTTC. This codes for CASLPNPASYEQYF. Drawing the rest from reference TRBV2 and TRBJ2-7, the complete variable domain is EPEVTQTPSHQVTQMGQEVILRCVPISNHLYFYWYRQILGQKVEFLVSFYNNEISEKSEIFDDQFSVERPDGSNFTLKIRSTKLEDSAMYFCASLPNPASYEQYFGPGTRLTVT.

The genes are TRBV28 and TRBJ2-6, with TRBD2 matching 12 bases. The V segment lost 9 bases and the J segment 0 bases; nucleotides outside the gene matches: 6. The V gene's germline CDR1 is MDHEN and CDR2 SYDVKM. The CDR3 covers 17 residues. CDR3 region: CASLAGGWSSGANVLTF. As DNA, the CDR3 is TGTGCCAGTCTAGCGGGAGGGTGGTCCTCTGGGGCCAACGTCCTGACTTTC.

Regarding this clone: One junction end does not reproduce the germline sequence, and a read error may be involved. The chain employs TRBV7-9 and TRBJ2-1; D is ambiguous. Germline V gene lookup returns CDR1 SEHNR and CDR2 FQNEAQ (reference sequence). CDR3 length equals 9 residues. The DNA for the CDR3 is TGTGCCAGCAGCTTAGTTCAGATCTTC. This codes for CASSLVQIF. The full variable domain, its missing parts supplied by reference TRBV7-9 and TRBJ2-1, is DTGVSQNPRHKITKRGQNVTFRCDPISEHNRLYWYRQTLGQGPEFLTYFQNEAQLEKSRLLSDRFSAERPKGSFSTLEIQRTEQGDSAMYLCASSLVQIFGPGTRLTVL.

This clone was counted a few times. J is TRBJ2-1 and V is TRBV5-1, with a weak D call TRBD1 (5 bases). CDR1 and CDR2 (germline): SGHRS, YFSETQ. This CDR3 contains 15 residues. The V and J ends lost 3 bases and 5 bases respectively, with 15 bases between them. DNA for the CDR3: TGCGCCAGCAGCTCCGATCTAGGGGCACACAATGAGCAGTTCTTC. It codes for CASSSDLGAHNEQFF.

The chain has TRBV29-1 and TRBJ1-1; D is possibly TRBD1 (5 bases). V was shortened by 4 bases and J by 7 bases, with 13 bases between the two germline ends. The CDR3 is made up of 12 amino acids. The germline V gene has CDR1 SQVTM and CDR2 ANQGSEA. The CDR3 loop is CSVVPGRSEAFF. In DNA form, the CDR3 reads TGCAGCGTTGTTCCAGGGCGTAGTGAAGCTTTCTTT.

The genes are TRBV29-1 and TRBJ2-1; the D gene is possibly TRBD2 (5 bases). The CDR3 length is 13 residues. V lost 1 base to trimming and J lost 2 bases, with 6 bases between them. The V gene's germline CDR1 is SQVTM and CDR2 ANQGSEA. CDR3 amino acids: CSVEGLPYNEQFF. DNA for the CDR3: TGCAGCGTTGAAGGACTACCCTACAATGAGCAGTTCTTC.

Here the CDR3 reads CASSKSSTDTQYF. The CDR3 DNA reads as TGTGCCAGTAGTAAGAGCTCCACAGATACGCAGTATTTT. The V and J genes are TRBV19 and TRBJ2-3; D is uncertain. Germline V lookup: CDR1 LNHDA, CDR2 SQIVND (reference sequence). This CDR3 is 13 amino acids long. V was trimmed by 4 bases and J by 2 bases, leaving 7 bases between them.